The next 12 T cell receptor beta chains were all read from a single sample in a study of T-cell memory formation after mild COVID-19. Via MiXCR, TCRdb re-called the 5' RACE reads, giving one row per CDR3 protein. The sample lists 450,000 or so distinct CDR3 sequences; nearly 25% were seen once. Material for sequencing was PBMCs or a T cell subset sorted from them (not recorded which). The receptors come from an adult woman who had mild COVID-19 (a few samples of this study predate the infection). Cell type and time point are not known.

The rearrangement joins TRBV20-1 to TRBJ2-3, with 9 bases that match TRBD1. Trimming cost V 4 bases and J 5 bases; bases outside gene matches: 13. CDR3 size: 16 residues. Germline-derived CDR1 and CDR2 are DFQATT and SNEGSKA (reference sequence). The CDR3 reads CSAKPRDRAWRDTQYF. Written as DNA, the CDR3 is TGCAGTGCTAAACCTCGGGACAGGGCGTGGAGAGATACGCAGTATTTT.

The chain joins TRBV12-3 or TRBV12-4 to TRBJ1-6, with a possible D match to TRBD1 (6 bases). The CDR3 consists of 15 residues. The V gene lost 5 bases and the J gene lost 10 bases, with 18 bases spanning the gap. The CDR3 bases are TGTGCCAGCAGTCGGAACACAGGGTTCGGCTCACCCCTCCACTTT. Translating it yields CASSRNTGFGSPLHF.

This clonotype has more than one count but fewer than ten. The gene calls are TRBV9 and TRBJ1-1, with D tentatively TRBD1 (5 bases). Germline V gives CDR1 SGDLS, CDR2 YYNGEE. The V gene lost 3 bases and the J gene lost 4 bases, with 13 bases spanning the gap. The CDR3 is made up of 14 amino acids. The DNA of the CDR3 is TGTGCCAGCAGCGGGCGGGACGGCTCCACTGAAGCTTTCTTT. Its protein is CASSGRDGSTEAFF.

The V and J genes are TRBV5-1 and TRBJ2-5; 13 bases are a match to TRBD2. Looked up from germline, CDR1 is SGHRS and CDR2 is YFSETQ. V lost 4 bases, J lost 5 bases, and 11 bases stayed unmatched. The CDR3 spans 17 residues. The CDR3 DNA reads TGCGCCAGCAGCGAACTCGGGACTAGCGGGACTAGGGAGACCCAGTACTTC. This sequence encodes CASSELGTSGTRETQYF.

The chain links TRBV20-1 to TRBJ2-3, with D possibly being TRBD1 (6 bases). The CDR3 runs 13 residues. Germline V lookup: CDR1 DFQATT, CDR2 SNEGSKA (reference sequence). The germline V and J ends were trimmed by 3 bases and 4 bases, with 11 bases remaining between them. The DNA for the CDR3 is TGCAGTGCTAGTCAGGGGTGGGCAGATACGCAGTATTTT. Translated: CSASQGWADTQYF.

The chain uses TRBV19 and TRBJ2-2; the D gene is possibly TRBD1 (6 bases). Trimming stripped 9 bases from V and 3 bases from J, with 17 bases between. The CDR3 is 15 amino acids. Looked up from germline, CDR1 is LNHDA and CDR2 is SQIVND (reference sequence). Written as DNA, the CDR3 is TGTGCCAGCACCTCACCGGGACACTACACCGGGGAGCTGTTTTTT. Amino acids: CASTSPGHYTGELFF.

This clonotype has only one observation. The V call is TRBV15, the J call TRBJ2-7, with 7 bases identical to TRBD1. CDR3 length: 15 residues. V was clipped by 4 bases and J by 6 bases; unmatched bases: 12. The germline V gene has CDR1 LNHNV and CDR2 YYDKDF (reference sequence). The CDR3 region has the DNA TGTGCCACCAGCAAGGGGGCAGGATGGTCGGTCGAGCAGTACTTC. Protein: CATSKGAGWSVEQYF.

This chain uses TRBV5-1 with TRBJ2-7; 8 bases line up with TRBD2. Germline loops: CDR1 SGHRS, CDR2 YFSETQ. V trimming: 5 bases; J trimming: 2 bases; junction bases outside the gene matches: 0. The CDR3 is made up of 12 amino acids. The chain's CDR3 is CASRAGAYEQYF. In nucleotides, the CDR3 is TGCGCCAGCAGAGCGGGGGCCTACGAGCAGTACTTC. Variable domain in full (rest from reference TRBV5-1 and TRBJ2-7): KAGVTQTPRYLIKTRGQQVTLSCSPISGHRSVSWYQQTPGQGLQFLFEYFSETQRNKGNFPGRFSGRQFSNSRSEMNVSTLELGDSALYLCASRAGAYEQYFGPGTRLTVT.

The chain is built from TRBV7-2 and TRBJ2-3; 8 nucleotides match TRBD2. The CDR3 spans 17 residues. Germline V lookup: CDR1 SGHTA, CDR2 FQGNSA. V trimming: 2 bases; J trimming: 1 base; junction bases outside the gene matches: 8. The CDR3 nucleotides are TGTGCCAGCAGCTTACCCCGCGGGGGGCACCGCACAGATACGCAGTATTTT. Translating gives CASSLPRGGHRTDTQYF.

The V call is TRBV12-3 or TRBV12-4, the J call TRBJ1-1, with a weak D call TRBD1 (6 bases). The CDR3 loop spans 14 amino acids. V was clipped by 1 base and J by 4 bases, with 10 bases between them. Written as DNA, the CDR3 is TGTGCCAGCAGTTTAGGGGGGCTGAGCACTGAAGCTTTCTTT. Its protein is CASSLGGLSTEAFF.

This sequence joins TRBV5-1 and TRBJ1-2, with 7 bases aligning to TRBD1. The J segment lost 3 bases and the V segment lost 3 bases, leaving 8 bases of the junction unmatched. Per the germline V gene, CDR1 is SGHRS and CDR2 is YFSETQ. There are 15 residues in the CDR3. The chain's CDR3 is CASSWGTAGDYGYTF. CDR3 nucleotide sequence: TGCGCCAGCAGCTGGGGGACAGCCGGGGACTATGGCTACACCTTC.

The chain uses TRBV24-1 and TRBJ2-1, with 7 bases that match TRBD2. Germline CDR1 reads KGHDR; CDR2 reads SFDVKD. V lost 5 bases, J lost 9 bases, and 3 bases stayed unmatched. This CDR3 is built from 12 residues. This CDR3 reads CATSAIAGEQFF. The CDR3 DNA is TGTGCCACCAGTGCCATAGCGGGTGAGCAGTTCTTC.